This TCR beta chain was sequenced in a study of PD-1 blockade in classical Hodgkin lymphoma. Overall study results and limits: Prior to therapy, complete responders displayed diversity much like that of newly diagnosed patients. Diversity in CD4+ TCRs, unlike that measured in CD8+ TCRs, had risen significantly by C4D1. Exclusion removed patients who began nivolumab under 1 year after ASCT. Reasons behind the repertoire differences stay unclear, perhaps disease activity or earlier therapy.

This clone has a single count. The antigen is undetermined. Each of the patients experienced relapse following autologous stem cell transplantation, and their brentuximab vedotin exposure differed. This CDR3 spans 15 amino acids. Looked up from germline, CDR1 is MDHEN and CDR2 is SYDVKM. The J segment lost 3 bases and the V segment lost 3 bases, leaving 5 bases of the junction unmatched. The table came from immunoSEQ multiplex PCR; TCRdb's copy has only in-frame clones and leaves some out. The sample has 53,000 or so clones; 65% to 85% are singletons. The J gene is TRBJ1-5, the V gene TRBV28; 7 nucleotides align to TRBD1. The clonotype originates from a human donor with classical Hodgkin lymphoma. The starting material was peripheral blood mononuclear cells (PBMCs), obtained at baseline. The CDR3 sequence is CASSFGTVHNQPQHF. As DNA, the CDR3 is TGTGCCAGCAGTTTCGGGACAGTCCACAATCAGCCCCAGCATTTT.